Each of the 21 T cell receptor beta chains below was sequenced from the same sample in a study of shared T cell receptors in the human thymus. TCRdb's copy holds only in-frame clones and misses some; the assay was immunoSEQ multiplex PCR. Of under 700,000 clones listed, about 84% are singletons. These same data were also listed under a study on human thymus T cells.

Input material: thymocytes. All receptors come from a boy under two years old with a congenital heart defect.

This clone was observed once. V usage is TRBV28 and J usage is TRBJ2-1, with 11 positions matching TRBD2. The ends lost 5 bases at V and 1 base at J; junction bases unmatched: 10. This CDR3 is 18 amino acids long. CDR1 and CDR2 (germline): MDHEN, SYDVKM. The CDR3 here is CASSIPLAGGLSYNEQFF. In nucleotides, the CDR3 is TGTGCCAGCAGTATCCCTTTAGCGGGAGGGCTATCCTACAATGAGCAGTTCTTC.

This clone was found once. The V call is TRBV29-1, the J call TRBJ2-1; 7 nucleotides align to TRBD1. Germline lookup yields CDR1 SQVTM and CDR2 ANQGSEA. The CDR3 has 13 amino acids. The V segment lost 7 bases and the J segment 5 bases; nucleotides outside the gene matches: 8. CDR3 DNA sequence: TGCAGCGCGAGGGGGCAGGGTCACAATGAGCAGTTCTTC. Translated, it gives CSARGQGHNEQFF.

The rearrangement joins TRBV6-4 to TRBJ2-3, with 13 nucleotides matching TRBD2. Germline trimming cut 3 bases from V and 1 base from J; bases unmatched to any gene: 7. Germline lookup yields CDR1 MRHNA and CDR2 SNTAGT. The CDR3 spans 18 residues. The CDR3 bases are TGTGCCAGCAGTGAACTAGCGGGAGGGACCTACGGCACAGATACGCAGTATTTT. The encoded protein is CASSELAGGTYGTDTQYF.

The chain uses TRBV30 and TRBJ1-5; TRBD1 matches at 8 bases. Germline trimming cut 2 bases from V and 4 bases from J; bases unmatched to any gene: 10. Germline V lookup: CDR1 GTSNPN, CDR2 SVGIG (reference sequence). This CDR3 region has 16 residues. CDR3 protein: CAWSWTGFTMNQPQHF. In DNA form, the CDR3 reads TGTGCCTGGAGTTGGACAGGGTTTACGATGAATCAGCCCCAGCATTTT.

The chain is built from TRBV6-4 and TRBJ2-3, with 8 positions matching TRBD1. Germline V gene lookup returns CDR1 MRHNA and CDR2 SNTAGT. The CDR3 is 17 residues long. V lost 1 base and J lost 4; bases outside the gene matches: 10. The CDR3 spells CASSDFPDRGEADTQYF. CDR3 nucleotides: TGTGCCAGCAGTGACTTCCCCGACAGGGGAGAGGCAGATACGCAGTATTTT.

The V gene is TRBV13, the J gene TRBJ2-7; 11 bases line up with TRBD2. V trimming: 5 bases; J trimming: 7 bases; junction bases outside the gene matches: 4. Per germline, CDR1 PRHDT and CDR2 FYEKMQ (reference sequence). The CDR3 sequence is 13 residues long. CDR3: CASSLRLAGEQYF. CDR3 DNA sequence: TGTGCCAGCAGCCTGCGACTAGCGGGAGAGCAGTACTTC.

V gene TRBV14 combines with J gene TRBJ1-1; 7 bases fit TRBD1. The V segment lost 0 bases and the J segment 0 bases; nucleotides outside the gene matches: 7. The CDR3 is 17 amino acids. Germline V lookup: CDR1 SGHDN, CDR2 FVKESK. The CDR3, as DNA: TGTGCCAGCAGCCAAGATTCAGACAGGGCCATGAACACTGAAGCTTTCTTT. Protein: CASSQDSDRAMNTEAFF.

This clone was seen more than once but under ten times. J is TRBJ2-1 and V is TRBV5-4; possibly TRBD2 for D (6 bases). The V end was cut by 0 bases, the J end by 10 bases, with 23 bases between. CDR1 is SGHNT, CDR2 YYREEE, per germline (reference sequence). The CDR3 sequence is 17 residues long. The CDR3 reads CASSLAFPDGRREEQFF. DNA for the CDR3: TGTGCCAGCAGCTTGGCCTTTCCAGACGGTAGGCGGGAAGAGCAGTTCTTC.

The rearrangement uses TRBV29-1 and TRBJ1-2, with D maybe TRBD1 (6 bases). This CDR3 has 11 amino acids. Trimming cost V 6 bases and J 5 bases, with 10 bases left between them. Per the germline V gene, CDR1 is SQVTM and CDR2 is ANQGSEA. CDR3 nucleotide sequence: TGCAGCGTCGGTAGGGGGTATGGCTACACCTTC. It encodes CSVGRGYGYTF.

V gene TRBV10-2 combines with J gene TRBJ2-7, with TRBD2 matching over 11 bases. Trimming at V came to 6 bases and at J to 2 bases, leaving 3 bases not matched to a gene. CDR1 WSHSY and CDR2 SAAADI come from the germline V gene. This CDR3 has 14 amino acids. This chain's CDR3 is CASRISGRAYEQYF. The CDR3 DNA sequence: TGCGCCAGCAGGATTAGCGGGAGGGCCTACGAGCAGTACTTC.

In its sample, this clone was seen a few times. The chain employs TRBV4-1 and TRBJ1-1; 9 bases fit TRBD1. From germline, CDR1 is MGHRA and CDR2 YSYEKL. The CDR3 runs 15 residues. The V segment lost 2 bases and the J segment 5 bases; nucleotides outside the gene matches: 6. CDR3 residues: CASSQKQGARTEAFF. Here the CDR3 DNA reads TGCGCCAGCAGCCAAAAACAGGGGGCGCGGACTGAAGCTTTCTTT.

The table lists this clone with a few counts. This chain connects TRBV6-6 to TRBJ2-2; 8 nucleotides match TRBD1. Per germline, CDR1 MNHNY and CDR2 SVGAGI (reference sequence). The CDR3 totals 15 residues. Trimming at V came to 1 base and at J to 5 bases, leaving 3 bases not matched to a gene. The CDR3 spells CASSYWQGATGELFF. The CDR3 DNA sequence: TGTGCCAGCAGTTACTGGCAGGGGGCAACCGGGGAGCTGTTTTTT.

V and J are TRBV6-5 and TRBJ2-1; 10 nucleotides agree with TRBD1. CDR3 length: 15 residues. Germline assignment: CDR1 MNHEY and CDR2 SVGAGI. The trim removed 8 bases at V and 8 bases at J, leaving 12 bases unmatched. The CDR3 DNA reads TGTGCCAGCTGCGGTCTTGGACAGGGGGTCGATGAGCAGTTCTTC. The encoded protein is CASCGLGQGVDEQFF.

The V and J genes are TRBV20-1 and TRBJ2-7; no definite D call. Germline V gives CDR1 DFQATT, CDR2 SNEGSKA (reference sequence). This CDR3 contains 11 residues. V was cut by 3 bases and J by 6 bases, with 9 bases left in between. The DNA of the CDR3 is TGCAGTGCTAGTAGCTCGACCGAGCAGTACTTC. Amino acids: CSASSSTEQYF.

V gene TRBV7-9 combines with J gene TRBJ1-1, with D perhaps matching TRBD1 (5 bases). The CDR3 covers 15 residues. V was shortened by 1 base and J by 6 bases, with 15 bases between the two germline ends. The germline CDR1 and CDR2 sequences are SEHNR and FQNEAQ (reference sequence). CDR3 region: CASSLGGPRVAEAFF. In nucleotides, the CDR3 is TGTGCCAGCAGCTTAGGGGGCCCCCGGGTTGCTGAAGCTTTCTTT.

The CDR3 DNA follows: TGTGCCAGCAGTTCTCCCTCGAGGGGGAGGGCCTACGAGCAGTACTTC. Translating it yields CASSSPSRGRAYEQYF. V and J are TRBV6-5 and TRBJ2-7; weak D call: TRBD2 (7 bases). This CDR3 contains 16 residues. V lost 4 bases and J 2 bases, leaving 18 bases between the germline ends. Germline CDR1 MNHEY, CDR2 SVGAGI.

The chain combines TRBV6-1 with TRBJ1-2; D is possibly TRBD1 (6 bases). Germline CDR1 and CDR2: MNHNS and SASEGT. V was trimmed by 6 bases and J by 5 bases, leaving 10 bases between them. The CDR3 is made up of 12 amino acids. CDR3 in DNA: TGTGCCAGCAGCCTAACAGGGTATGGCTACACCTTC. This sequence encodes CASSLTGYGYTF.

This clone was picked up a small number of times. This sequence joins TRBV27 and TRBJ2-7; tentative D call: TRBD2 (6 bases). V lost 5 bases and J lost 7, with 21 bases in between. CDR1 is MNHEY and CDR2 is SMNVEV in the germline V gene (reference sequence). CDR3 size: 15 residues. In DNA, the CDR3 is TGTGCCAGCAGTCCTACCTACCGCGGGACGAGGGAGCAGTACTTC. Protein product: CASSPTYRGTREQYF.

This sequence joins TRBV30 and TRBJ1-2, with 8 bases matching TRBD1. In germline, CDR1 is GTSNPN, CDR2 SVGIG (reference sequence). V was clipped by 5 bases and J by 6 bases; unmatched bases: 2. The CDR3 consists of 11 residues. For the CDR3, the DNA is TGTGCCTGGGGACAGGGTAATGGCTACACCTTC. As protein: CAWGQGNGYTF.

This clone showed up just once. This sequence joins TRBV2 and TRBJ2-5; 9 bases align to TRBD1. This CDR3 region has 15 residues. The V segment lost 2 bases and the J segment 4 bases; nucleotides outside the gene matches: 5. CDR1 and CDR2 (germline): SNHLY, FYNNEI. This chain's CDR3 is CASSEIWGQGETQYF. The CDR3 coding sequence is TGTGCCAGCAGTGAAATTTGGGGACAGGGAGAGACCCAGTACTTC.

This chain uses TRBV11-1 with TRBJ2-7; 8 bases match TRBD2. Unmatched junction bases numbered 13, after V lost 5 bases and J lost 1 base. The germline V gene has CDR1 SGHAT and CDR2 FQDESV (reference sequence). This CDR3 spans 17 amino acids. CDR3 DNA sequence: TGTGCCAGCAGCCCCCAGCCGAGGCTAGCGGGTTCCTACGAGCAGTACTTC. It codes for CASSPQPRLAGSYEQYF.